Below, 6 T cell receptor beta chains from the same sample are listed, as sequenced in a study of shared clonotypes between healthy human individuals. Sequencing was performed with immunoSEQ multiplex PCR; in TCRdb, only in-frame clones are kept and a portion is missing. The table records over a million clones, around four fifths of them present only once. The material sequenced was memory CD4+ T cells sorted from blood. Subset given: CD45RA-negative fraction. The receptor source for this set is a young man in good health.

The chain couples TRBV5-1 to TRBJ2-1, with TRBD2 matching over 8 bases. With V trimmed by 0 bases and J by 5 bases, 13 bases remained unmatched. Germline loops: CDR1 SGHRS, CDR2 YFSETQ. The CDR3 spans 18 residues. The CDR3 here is CASSLGDRGLGPNNEQFF. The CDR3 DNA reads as TGCGCCAGCAGCTTGGGGGACCGGGGACTAGGCCCTAACAATGAGCAGTTCTTC.

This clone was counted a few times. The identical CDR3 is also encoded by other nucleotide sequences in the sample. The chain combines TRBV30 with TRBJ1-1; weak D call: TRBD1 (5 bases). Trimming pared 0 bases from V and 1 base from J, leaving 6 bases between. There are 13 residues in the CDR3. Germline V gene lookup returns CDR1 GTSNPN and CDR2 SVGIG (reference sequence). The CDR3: CAWSVRGNTEAFF. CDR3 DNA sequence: TGTGCCTGGAGTGTTAGGGGGAACACTGAAGCTTTCTTT.

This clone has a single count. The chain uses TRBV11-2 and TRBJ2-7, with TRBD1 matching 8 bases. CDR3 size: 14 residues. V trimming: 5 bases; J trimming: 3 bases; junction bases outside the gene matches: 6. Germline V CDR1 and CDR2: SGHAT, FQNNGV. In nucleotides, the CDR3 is TGTGCCAGCAGCACGACAGGGGACCACTACGAGCAGTACTTC. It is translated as CASSTTGDHYEQYF. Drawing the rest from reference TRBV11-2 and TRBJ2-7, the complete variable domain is EAGVAQSPRYKIIEKRQSVAFWCNPISGHATLYWYQQILGQGPKLLIQFQNNGVVDDSQLPKDRFSAERLKGVDSTLKIQPAKLEDSAVYLCASSTTGDHYEQYFGPGTRLTVT.

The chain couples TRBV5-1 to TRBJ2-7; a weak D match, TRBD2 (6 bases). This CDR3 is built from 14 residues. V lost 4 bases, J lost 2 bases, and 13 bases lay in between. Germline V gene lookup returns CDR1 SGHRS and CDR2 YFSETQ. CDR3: CASSGGSGTYEQYF. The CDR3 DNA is TGCGCCAGCAGCGGGGGGTCAGGAACCTACGAGCAGTACTTC.

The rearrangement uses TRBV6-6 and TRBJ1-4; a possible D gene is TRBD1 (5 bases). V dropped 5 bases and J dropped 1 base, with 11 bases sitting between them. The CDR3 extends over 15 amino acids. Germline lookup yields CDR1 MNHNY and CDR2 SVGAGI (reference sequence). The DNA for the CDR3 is TGTGCCAGCAGTCGAAATACAGGAACTAATGAAAAACTGTTTTTT. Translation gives CASSRNTGTNEKLFF.

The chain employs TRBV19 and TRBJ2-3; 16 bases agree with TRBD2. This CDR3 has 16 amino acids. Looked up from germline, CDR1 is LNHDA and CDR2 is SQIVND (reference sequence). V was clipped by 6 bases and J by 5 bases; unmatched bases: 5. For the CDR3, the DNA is TGTGCCAGTAGCCTGGGACTAGCGGGGGGGCTAGATACGCAGTATTTT. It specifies CASSLGLAGGLDTQYF.